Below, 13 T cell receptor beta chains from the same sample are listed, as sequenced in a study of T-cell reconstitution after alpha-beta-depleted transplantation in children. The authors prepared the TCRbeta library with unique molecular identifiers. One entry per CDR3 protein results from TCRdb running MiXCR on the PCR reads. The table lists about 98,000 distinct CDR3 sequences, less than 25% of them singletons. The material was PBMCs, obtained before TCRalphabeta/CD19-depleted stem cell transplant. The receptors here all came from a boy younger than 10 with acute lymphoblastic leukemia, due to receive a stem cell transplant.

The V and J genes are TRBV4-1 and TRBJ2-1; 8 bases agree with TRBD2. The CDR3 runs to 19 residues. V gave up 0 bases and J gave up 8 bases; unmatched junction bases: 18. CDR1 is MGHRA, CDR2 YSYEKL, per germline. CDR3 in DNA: TGCGCCAGCAGCCAAGATCGGACCACTAGCGGAGCCCCCGGGTATGAGCAGTTCTTC. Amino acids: CASSQDRTTSGAPGYEQFF.

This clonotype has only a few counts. In DNA form, the CDR3 reads TGTGCCACCAGCCTGGGTAGCGGAGTAGGGTCGAGAACAGATACGCAGTATTTT. Its translation is CATSLGSGVGSRTDTQYF. This chain joins TRBV15 and TRBJ2-3; D perhaps matches TRBD2 (6 bases). The germline V gene has CDR1 LNHNV and CDR2 YYDKDF (reference sequence). The CDR3 spans 18 residues. Deletions cut 5 bases from V and 3 bases from J, with 24 bases between.

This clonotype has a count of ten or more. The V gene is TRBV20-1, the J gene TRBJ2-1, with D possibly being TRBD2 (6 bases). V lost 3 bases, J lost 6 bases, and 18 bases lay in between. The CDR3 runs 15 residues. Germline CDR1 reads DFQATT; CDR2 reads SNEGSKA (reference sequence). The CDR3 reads CSARDLGRRGNEQFF. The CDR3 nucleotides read TGCAGTGCTAGGGACCTAGGGCGGAGGGGCAATGAGCAGTTCTTC.

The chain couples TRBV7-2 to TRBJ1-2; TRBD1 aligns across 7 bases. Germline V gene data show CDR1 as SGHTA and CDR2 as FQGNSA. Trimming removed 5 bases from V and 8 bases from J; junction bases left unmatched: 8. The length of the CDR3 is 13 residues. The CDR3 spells CASSDVTGVGYTF. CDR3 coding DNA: TGTGCCAGCAGCGACGTAACAGGGGTCGGCTACACCTTC.

The CDR3 loop is CSVKPGETQYF. CDR3 nucleotide sequence: TGCAGTGTCAAACCGGGAGAGACCCAGTACTTC. The rearrangement joins TRBV20-1 to TRBJ2-5; no clear D gene. The CDR3 sequence is 11 residues long. CDR1 is DFQATT and CDR2 is SNEGSKA in the germline V gene (reference sequence). The ends were cut back, 7 bases at V and 4 bases at J, with 10 bases in the middle.

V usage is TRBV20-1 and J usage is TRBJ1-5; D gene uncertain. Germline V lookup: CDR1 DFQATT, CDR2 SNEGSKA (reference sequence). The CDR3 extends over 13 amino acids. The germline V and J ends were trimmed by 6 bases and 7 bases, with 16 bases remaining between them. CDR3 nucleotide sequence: TGCAGTGCCCGGACGGCAGGAGGGCAGCCCCAGCATTTT. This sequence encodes CSARTAGGQPQHF.

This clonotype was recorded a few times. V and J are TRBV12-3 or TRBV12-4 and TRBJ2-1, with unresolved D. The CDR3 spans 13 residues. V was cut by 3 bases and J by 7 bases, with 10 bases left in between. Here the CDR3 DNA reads TGTGCCAGCAGTTTTGTCGAGACGAATGAGCAGTTCTTC. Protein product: CASSFVETNEQFF.

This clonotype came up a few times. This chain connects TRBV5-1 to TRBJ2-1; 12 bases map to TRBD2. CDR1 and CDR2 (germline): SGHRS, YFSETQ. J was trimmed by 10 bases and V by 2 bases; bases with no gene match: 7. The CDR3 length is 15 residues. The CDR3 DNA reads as TGCGCCAGCAGCTTTCGTCAGGGGACTAGCGGGGAGCAGTTCTTC. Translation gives CASSFRQGTSGEQFF.

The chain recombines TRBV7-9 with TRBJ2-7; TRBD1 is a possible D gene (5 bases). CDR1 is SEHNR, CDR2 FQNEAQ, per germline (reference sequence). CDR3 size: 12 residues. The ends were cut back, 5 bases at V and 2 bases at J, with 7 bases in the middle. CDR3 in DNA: TGTGCCAGCAGCACAGGAACCTACGAGCAGTACTTC. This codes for CASSTGTYEQYF.

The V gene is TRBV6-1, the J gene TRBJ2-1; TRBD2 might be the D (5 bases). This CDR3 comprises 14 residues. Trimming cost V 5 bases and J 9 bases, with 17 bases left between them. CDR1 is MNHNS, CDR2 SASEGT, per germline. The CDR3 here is CASSLTDWEGEQFF. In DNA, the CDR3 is TGTGCCAGCAGTCTTACGGACTGGGAAGGTGAGCAGTTCTTC.

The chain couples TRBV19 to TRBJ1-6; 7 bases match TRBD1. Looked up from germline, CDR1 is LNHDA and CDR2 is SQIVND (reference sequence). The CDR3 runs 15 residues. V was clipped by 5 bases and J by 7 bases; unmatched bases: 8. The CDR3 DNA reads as TGTGCCAGTAGTTTATACAGGGGCTCCAATTCACCCCTCCACTTT. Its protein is CASSLYRGSNSPLHF.

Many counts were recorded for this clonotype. CDR3 region: CASSGRSSRNNEQFF. As DNA, the CDR3 is TGTGCCAGCAGCGGACGCTCCAGTAGGAACAATGAGCAGTTCTTC. The V call is TRBV7-2, the J call TRBJ2-1; D gene uncertain. The V gene's germline CDR1 is SGHTA and CDR2 FQGNSA. Trimming left V 5 bases short and J 5 bases short, with 16 bases between. This CDR3 contains 15 residues.

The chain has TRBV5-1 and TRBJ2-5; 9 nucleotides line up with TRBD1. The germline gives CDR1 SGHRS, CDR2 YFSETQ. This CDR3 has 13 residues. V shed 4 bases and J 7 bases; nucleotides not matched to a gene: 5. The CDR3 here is CASSAGQGWTQYF. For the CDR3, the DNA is TGCGCCAGCAGCGCGGGACAGGGTTGGACCCAGTACTTC.